These 2 T cell receptor beta chains originate from one sample sequenced in a study of blood T cell repertoires in COVID-19. Clones were read by immunoSEQ multiplex PCR, and TCRdb kept only the in-frame ones, dropping some. The sample lists some 230,000 clones, about 85% occurring once. The sequencing sample was made of peripheral blood. The receptors stem from a woman in her fifties or sixties with COVID-19, enrolled during active disease.

V and J are TRBV3-1 (or the pseudogene TRBV3-2) and TRBJ1-1; 9 bases are a match to TRBD1. The CDR3 is made up of 18 amino acids. Trimming cost V 1 base and J 1 base; bases outside gene matches: 10. In germline, CDR1 is LGHDT, CDR2 YNNKEL (reference sequence). CDR3 loop: CASSQVGTGSRSNTEAFF. The CDR3 bases are TGTGCCAGCAGCCAAGTGGGGACAGGGAGTAGGTCGAACACTGAAGCTTTCTTT.

The chain employs TRBV10-3 and TRBJ1-2, with TRBD1 matching over 10 bases. After removal of 6 bases from V and 8 bases from J, the junction contained 6 bases not matched to a gene. The CDR3 consists of 13 residues. Looked up from germline, CDR1 is ENHRY and CDR2 is SYGVKD. CDR3 nucleotides: TGTGCCATCAGCCGGGACAGGGGTAAAGGCTACACCTTC. Its protein product is CAISRDRGKGYTF.